These T cell receptor beta chains were read from a single sample in a study of T cell responses to AZD1222 COVID-19 vaccine. TCRdb's copy holds only in-frame clones and misses some; the assay was immunoSEQ multiplex PCR. The sample yields about 88,000 clones, 90% seen once. The input for sequencing was peripheral blood, taken 28 days after the second AZD1222 dose. These TCRs come from an adult who received the AZD1222 COVID-19 vaccine. Each CDR3 is given with its conserved first and last residue. D genes are given only for firm matches. Size tells how often a clone was seen (once, few, many) or the class of an expanded clone, and some rows leave it out.

TRBV10-1	TRBJ2-3	once	.	CASSVGLLTDTQYF	TGCGCCAGCAGTGTGGGGCTCCTCACAGATACGCAGTATTTT
TRBV9	TRBJ1-2	.	.	CASSVEPRWGYTF	TGTGCCAGCAGCGTTGAACCACGGTGGGGCTACACCTTC
TRBV30	TRBJ1-5	.	.	CASSRGSNQPQHF	TGTGCCTCCTCTCGGGGAAGCAATCAGCCCCAGCATTTT
TRBV18	TRBJ1-2	.	TRBD1	CASSLSPGQLINYGYTF	TGTGCCAGCTCACTAAGCCCGGGACAGTTAATCAACTATGGCTACACCTTC
TRBV2	TRBJ2-7	once	.	CASKPSGNRPYEQYF	TGTGCCAGCAAACCTTCAGGCAACCGACCCTACGAGCAGTACTTC
TRBV5-1	TRBJ2-1	once	TRBD2	CARSLTGGGAEEQFF	TGCGCCCGCAGCTTGACGGGCGGGGGGGCGGAAGAGCAGTTCTTC
TRBV5-1	TRBJ1-1	.	.	CLNTEAFF	TGCCTGAACACTGAAGCTTTCTTT
TRBV12-3/TRBV12-4	TRBJ2-7	.	.	CASSLVANEQYF	TGTGCCAGCAGTTTAGTAGCTAACGAGCAGTACTTC
TRBV27	TRBJ2-7	.	.	CASRGQTPYEQYF	TGTGCCAGCAGGGGACAAACCCCCTACGAGCAGTACTTC
TRBV6-5	TRBJ1-5	.	.	CASNMSPGGIGPQHF	TGTGCCAGCAATATGAGCCCCGGGGGGATCGGGCCCCAGCATTTT
TRBV5-1	TRBJ1-1	.	.	CASSPEGVRKIMNTEAFF	TGCGCCAGCAGTCCGGAGGGGGTTCGTAAAATTATGAACACTGAAGCTTTCTTT
TRBV5-1	TRBJ1-2	.	.	CASSRGEGINGYTF	TGCGCCAGCAGCCGCGGGGAGGGGATTAATGGCTACACCTTC
TRBV15	TRBJ2-2	.	.	CATSRDQGSHGELFF	TGTGCCACCAGCAGAGATCAGGGCTCACACGGGGAGCTGTTTTTT
TRBV5-6	TRBJ1-2	few	.	CASSRRDSASMRRGYTF	TGTGCCAGCAGCCGTCGGGACTCCGCATCTATGCGTCGGGGCTACACCTTC
TRBV11-3	TRBJ2-1	.	TRBD2	CASSLTSGASSYNEQFF	TGTGCCAGCAGCCTGACGAGCGGGGCTAGCTCCTACAATGAGCAGTTCTTC
TRBV13	TRBJ1-1	.	.	CASSSSDGGPSNTEAFF	TGTGCCAGCAGCTCTTCTGATGGGGGGCCCAGCAACACTGAAGCTTTCTTT
TRBV10-3	TRBJ1-6	.	.	CAISETGNSPLHF	TGTGCCATCAGTGAGACTGGGAATTCACCCCTCCACTTT
TRBV19	TRBJ1-5	.	.	CASSIIQDQPQHF	TGTGCCAGTAGTATAATTCAGGACCAGCCCCAGCATTTT
TRBV7-3	TRBJ1-2	.	.	CASSSRGTVYGYTF	TGTGCCAGCAGCTCGCGCGGCACAGTTTATGGCTACACCTTC
TRBV19	TRBJ2-6	.	TRBD2	CASREGRRSGANVLTF	TGTGCCAGTCGGGAGGGCCGAAGGTCTGGGGCCAACGTCCTGACTTTC
TRBV18	TRBJ1-1	.	TRBD1	CASSPLPTGPNTEAFF	TGTGCCAGCTCACCCCTGCCGACAGGGCCTAACACTGAAGCTTTCTTT
TRBV19	TRBJ1-2	.	TRBD1	CASSIEQGARGYTF	TGTGCCAGTAGTATCGAACAGGGGGCGCGGGGCTACACCTTC
TRBV18	TRBJ1-6	.	.	CANSPGNSPLHF	TGTGCCAACTCACCAGGGAATTCACCCCTCCACTTT
TRBV7-2	TRBJ2-5	.	.	CASSLLTGETQYF	TGTGCCAGCAGCTTATTAACGGGGGAGACCCAGTACTTC
TRBV12-3/TRBV12-4	TRBJ1-1	.	TRBD1	CASSTGAAEAFF	TGTGCCAGCAGTACAGGGGCGGCTGAAGCTTTCTTT
TRBV9	TRBJ1-2	.	.	CASSVGVGYTF	TGTGCCAGCAGCGTAGGGGTTGGCTACACCTTC
TRBV7-2	TRBJ1-3	.	.	CASSLGPSSGNTIYF	TGTGCCAGCAGCTTAGGACCCAGCTCTGGAAACACCATATATTTT
TRBV25-1	TRBJ1-2	.	TRBD1	CASSFGTGINYGYTF	TGTGCCAGCAGCTTTGGGACAGGGATAAACTATGGCTACACCTTC
TRBV15	TRBJ2-2	.	.	CATSRGGLANTGELFF	TGTGCCACCAGCAGAGGGGGCCTGGCGAACACCGGGGAGCTGTTTTTT
TRBV5-1	TRBJ2-3	.	TRBD1	CASSRDRGTSTDTQYF	TGCGCCAGCAGCCGGGACAGGGGGACTAGCACAGATACGCAGTATTTT
TRBV20-1	TRBJ1-3	.	.	CSASRRAGNTIYF	TGCAGTGCTAGTCGCAGGGCTGGAAACACCATATATTTT
TRBV7-9	TRBJ1-1	.	TRBD1	CASSFEGRGANTEAFF	TGTGCCAGCAGCTTCGAGGGCAGGGGGGCGAACACTGAAGCTTTCTTT
TRBV28	TRBJ1-1	.	TRBD1	CASRDRDDTEAFF	TGTGCCAGCCGGGACAGGGATGACACTGAAGCTTTCTTT
TRBV28	TRBJ1-2	.	.	CASIGTGFMRGYTF	TGTGCCAGCATCGGGACGGGTTTTATGAGGGGCTACACCTTC
TRBV6-6	TRBJ2-1	.	.	CASSYATATYNEQFF	TGTGCCAGCAGTTATGCCACTGCTACCTACAATGAGCAGTTCTTC
TRBV19	TRBJ1-3	.	.	CASSPLRTGNTIYF	TGTGCCAGTAGTCCCCTCCGCACTGGAAACACCATATATTTT